Each of the 23 T cell receptor beta chains below was sequenced from the same sample in a study of CD8+CD57+ T cells in acquired aplastic anemia. Template material for TCR beta VDJ and CDR3 profiling consisted of genomic DNA. One entry per CDR3 protein, called by TCRdb with MiXCR from the reads. The table has 160,000 or so distinct CDR3 sequences, about 70% seen once. Individuals selected for sequencing had exhibited CD8+CD57+ cell expansion on flow cytometry. Sequenced input: sorted CD4+, CD8+, or CD8+CD57+ T cells (not recorded which) from PBMCs. The receptors stem from a human donor with aplastic anemia.

The genes are TRBV27 and TRBJ1-2, with D possibly TRBD1 on 6 matching bases. This CDR3 is 17 amino acids long. Germline CDR1 and CDR2: MNHEY and SMNVEV (reference sequence). Trimming stripped 6 bases from V and 1 base from J, with 21 bases between. This chain's CDR3 is CASSHHVRLDSNYGYTF. CDR3 nucleotide sequence: TGTGCCAGCAGCCACCATGTGAGGTTGGACAGTAACTATGGCTACACCTTC.

This clonotype was seen more than once but under ten times. The genes are TRBV20-1 and TRBJ1-4; TRBD1 agrees at 7 bases. Trimming at V came to 6 bases and at J to 7 bases, leaving 11 bases not matched to a gene. The CDR3 is 14 amino acids. The germline gives CDR1 DFQATT, CDR2 SNEGSKA (reference sequence). The CDR3 coding sequence is TGCAGTGCCACCGTAGAGGGGGCTGGTGAAAAACTGTTTTTT. Protein product: CSATVEGAGEKLFF.

The rearrangement links TRBV19 to TRBJ1-2, with 11 bases aligning to TRBD1. The CDR3 runs to 13 residues. The V gene end was trimmed by 9 bases and the J gene end by 8 bases; junction bases not matched to a gene: 8. From germline, CDR1 is LNHDA and CDR2 SQIVND (reference sequence). The CDR3 spells CASRDRGKWGYTF. CDR3 coding DNA: TGTGCCAGCCGGGACAGGGGGAAGTGGGGCTACACCTTC.

The rearrangement joins TRBV18 to TRBJ2-7; D remains unclear. The CDR3 extends over 14 amino acids. Germline V CDR1 and CDR2: KGHSH, LQKENI. V was cut by 3 bases and J by 3 bases, with 12 bases left in between. The DNA for the CDR3 is TGTGCCAGCTCACCGTTGGAGAAGGGCTACGAGCAGTACTTC. Its protein product is CASSPLEKGYEQYF.

This rearrangement joins TRBV20-1 to TRBJ2-1; the D gene is possibly TRBD2 (5 bases). V lost 7 bases and J lost 7, with 11 bases in between. This CDR3 is built from 11 residues. Germline V gene data show CDR1 as DFQATT and CDR2 as SNEGSKA (reference sequence). The CDR3 loop reads CSGDRRNEQFF. CDR3 DNA: TGCAGTGGAGATCGGAGGAATGAGCAGTTCTTC.

CDR3 bases: TGCAGTGCTGAAGGGACAGGTGTAGATACGCAGTATTTT. The encoded protein is CSAEGTGVDTQYF. This chain links TRBV20-1 with TRBJ2-3, with 8 positions matching TRBD1. The CDR3 has 13 residues. V lost 5 bases to trimming and J lost 5 bases; unmatched junction nucleotides: 6. Germline V gene sequence: CDR1 DFQATT, CDR2 SNEGSKA (reference sequence).

This chain links TRBV24-1 with TRBJ2-7, with D perhaps matching TRBD1 (6 bases). The CDR3 loop spans 13 amino acids. CDR1 and CDR2 (germline): KGHDR, SFDVKD. V lost 1 base to trimming and J lost 6 bases, with 9 bases between them. CDR3 bases: TGTGCCACCAGTGATTTAGGGGGTCTCGAGCAGTACTTC. It encodes CATSDLGGLEQYF.

V gene TRBV7-3 combines with J gene TRBJ2-7; D call uncertain. Germline lookup yields CDR1 SGHTA and CDR2 FQGTGA. The CDR3 runs to 16 residues. The V and J ends lost 7 bases and 1 base respectively, with 20 bases between them. The CDR3 protein is CASNNQLRDLSYEQYF. In DNA, the CDR3 is TGTGCCAGCAATAACCAGCTGCGAGACCTTTCCTACGAGCAGTACTTC.

The chain joins TRBV7-9 to TRBJ1-1; no reliable D call. This CDR3 is 13 amino acids long. In germline, CDR1 is SEHNR, CDR2 FQNEAQ (reference sequence). V lost 2 bases, J lost 4 bases, and 8 bases lay in between. The DNA of the CDR3 is TGTGCCAGCAGCTTAAACCCTGGCACTGAAGCTTTCTTT. It specifies CASSLNPGTEAFF.

The rearrangement links TRBV20-1 to TRBJ2-2; 9 nucleotides align to TRBD1. The CDR3 is 16 residues long. V trimming: 5 bases; J trimming: 6 bases; junction bases outside the gene matches: 13. CDR1 is DFQATT, CDR2 SNEGSKA, per germline (reference sequence). The CDR3 reads CSADPGTGNSPGELFF. The DNA of the CDR3 is TGCAGTGCTGACCCGGGGACAGGGAATTCCCCCGGGGAGCTGTTTTTT.

The CDR3 reads CAISESGQPNTEAFF. Here the CDR3 DNA reads TGTGCCATCAGTGAGTCGGGACAACCGAACACTGAAGCTTTCTTT. The chain combines TRBV10-3 with TRBJ1-1; perhaps TRBD1 as D (6 bases). The CDR3 loop spans 15 amino acids. Germline V gene sequence: CDR1 ENHRY, CDR2 SYGVKD. The germline V and J ends were trimmed by 0 bases and 1 base, with 9 bases remaining between them.

This clonotype was found a few times. This rearrangement joins TRBV29-1 to TRBJ2-7; 9 bases match TRBD1. After removal of 7 bases from V and 5 bases from J, the junction contained 9 bases not matched to a gene. Germline assignment: CDR1 SQVTM and CDR2 ANQGSEA. The CDR3 extends over 13 amino acids. The CDR3 loop is CSALGQGGDEQYF. The CDR3 DNA reads TGCAGCGCCCTGGGACAGGGTGGCGACGAGCAGTACTTC.

J is TRBJ1-2 and V is TRBV7-8; D uncertain. The germline V and J ends were trimmed by 7 bases and 7 bases, with 16 bases remaining between them. CDR3 length equals 13 residues. Per the germline V gene, CDR1 is SGHVS and CDR2 is FQNEAQ. The CDR3 sequence: CASNTGGNSGYTF. For the CDR3, the DNA is TGTGCCAGCAACACGGGAGGGAATAGTGGCTACACCTTC.

As to this clonotype: One end of the junction varies from germline; a read error may be responsible. V is TRBV6-6 and J is TRBJ1-1; 8 bases map to TRBD1. This CDR3 region has 15 residues. CDR1 is MNHNY, CDR2 SVGAGI, per germline (reference sequence). DNA for the CDR3: TGTGCCAGCAGTCACTCCAGGGGGCCTAACACTGAAGCTTTCTTT. Its translation: CASSHSRGPNTEAFF.

The chain is built from TRBV24-1 and TRBJ2-5, with 9 bases matching TRBD1. CDR1 and CDR2 from the germline V gene are KGHDR and SFDVKD. The CDR3 is 17 residues long. Losses at the gene ends were 5 bases for V and 1 base for J; bases not matched to a gene: 10. The DNA for the CDR3 is TGTGCCACCAGTGGCAGACAGGGGGTCACCCTCCAAGAGACCCAGTACTTC. Protein: CATSGRQGVTLQETQYF.

The sample holds many counts of this clonotype. The chain couples TRBV4-1 to TRBJ1-4; D is unclear. The CDR3 has 13 amino acids. CDR1 and CDR2 from the germline V gene are MGHRA and YSYEKL. The V gene lost 1 base and the J gene lost 13 bases, with 13 bases spanning the gap. CDR3 in DNA: TGCGCCAGCAGCCAAGGCGGCCTTCGAGGACTGTTTTTT. Translating gives CASSQGGLRGLFF.

This clonotype was observed a handful of times. This chain connects TRBV19 to TRBJ2-6, with D perhaps TRBD2 (5 bases). Germline-derived CDR1 and CDR2 are LNHDA and SQIVND (reference sequence). CDR3 size: 15 residues. The V end was cut by 3 bases, the J end by 1 base, with 7 bases between. The CDR3 here is CASSMTGSGANVLTF. CDR3 nucleotides: TGTGCCAGTAGTATGACGGGGTCTGGGGCCAACGTCCTGACTTTC.

The chain combines TRBV5-1 with TRBJ2-1; perhaps TRBD2 as D (6 bases). The germline gives CDR1 SGHRS, CDR2 YFSETQ. The CDR3 sequence is 15 residues long. V lost 0 bases and J 5 bases, leaving 12 bases between the germline ends. The CDR3 DNA reads as TGCGCCAGCAGCTTGGCGCCTGGACTAAACAATGAGCAGTTCTTC. Residues: CASSLAPGLNNEQFF.

The chain uses TRBV10-3 and TRBJ2-7, with 9 bases matching TRBD1. CDR3 size: 13 residues. Germline loops: CDR1 ENHRY, CDR2 SYGVKD. Trimming took 11 bases from V and 3 from J; bases not matched to a gene: 8. In DNA, the CDR3 is TGTGCCGGCTCCGGGACAGGGTTCTACGAGCAGTACTTC. It codes for CAGSGTGFYEQYF.

The V and J genes are TRBV20-1 and TRBJ2-1; 11 bases fit TRBD2. The J call could be wrong; TRBJ2-7 is a better fit for the DNA end. This CDR3 spans 15 amino acids. Germline loops: CDR1 DFQATT, CDR2 SNEGSKA (reference sequence). The DNA for the CDR3 is TGCAGTGCTAGAGATCAGACTAGCGGGACCTACGAGCAGTACTTC. Translation gives CSARDQTSGTYEQYF.

The genes are TRBV7-6 and TRBJ2-2; D unresolved. In germline, CDR1 is SGHVS, CDR2 FNYEAQ. V lost 3 bases to trimming and J lost 1 base, with 12 bases between them. There are 16 residues in the CDR3. CDR3 residues: CASSLRLDGNTGELFF. In DNA, the CDR3 is TGTGCCAGCAGCTTGAGGCTAGACGGGAACACCGGGGAGCTGTTTTTT.

The chain recombines TRBV19 with TRBJ1-5; 10 nucleotides agree with TRBD1. This CDR3 has 16 residues. Germline CDR1 and CDR2: LNHDA and SQIVND (reference sequence). Trimming at V came to 3 bases and at J to 4 bases, leaving 6 bases not matched to a gene. CDR3 DNA: TGTGCCAGTAGTATTTACGGACAGGGGGTGAATCAGCCCCAGCATTTT. Translating it yields CASSIYGQGVNQPQHF.

This clonotype was seen many times. The chain combines TRBV6-4 with TRBJ2-3, with 7 bases matching TRBD2. Germline CDR1 and CDR2: MRHNA and SNTAGT. This CDR3 region has 15 residues. V was clipped by 3 bases and J by 0 bases; unmatched bases: 3. The CDR3, as DNA: TGTGCCAGCAGTGAAATGGGGGGGAGCACAGATACGCAGTATTTT. It encodes CASSEMGGSTDTQYF.